This T cell receptor beta chain was captured in a study of blood T cell repertoires in COVID-19. About the study: Sites in the United States, Italy and Spain provided acute and convalescent COVID-19 samples. The cDNA or gDNA used as material had been derived from T cells, B-cell-depleted T cells, or PBMCs.

Original processing notes: Estimation of nucleated cell counts relied on the amplification of reference gene primers. Generated by immunoSEQ multiplex PCR, the TCRdb table keeps only in-frame clones and is missing some. That table supplies the V and J calls and clone size; D and trimming were determined from the DNA. The table records about 300,000 clones, more than 80% of them present only once. Germline V gives CDR1 SNHLY, CDR2 FYNNEI. The V gene lost 7 bases and the J gene lost 0 bases, with 16 bases spanning the gap. The length of the CDR3 is 16 residues. Input material: peripheral blood. V gene TRBV2 combines with J gene TRBJ2-1, with D perhaps TRBD2 (7 bases). This TCR was recovered from a man aged 18 to 29 who had recovered from COVID-19. In nucleotides, the CDR3 is TGTGCCAGCAAGGGGGAGGGATCCAGCTCCTACAATGAGCAGTTCTTC. It is translated as CASKGEGSSSYNEQFF.